A selection of T cell receptor beta chains follows, all from one sample in a study of T cell repertoires in cytomegalovirus infection. TCRdb independently ran MiXCR on the reads; one entry per CDR3 protein. The sample contains approximately 500,000 distinct CDR3 sequences, about 15% of which appear only once. The material sequenced was CD8+ T cells from PBMCs. The receptors originated from a human donor in good health (CMV status not recorded). Some clones in this sample may be carry-over from other donors' samples. The CDR3 runs from the conserved cysteine through the conserved F or W. The D gene is left open where the match is weak. Some rows have no size entry. The others give once, few or many, or a class for an expanded clone.

V: TRBV10-3
D: TRBD1
J: TRBJ2-7
size: -
CDR3: CAIGGTGPSYEQYF
DNA: TGTGCCATTGGGGGGACAGGGCCCTCCTACGAGCAGTACTTC

V: TRBV12-3/TRBV12-4
D: TRBD1
J: TRBJ1-6
size: few
CDR3: CASSLATGTEYNSPLHF
DNA: TGTGCCAGCAGTTTAGCGACCGGGACAGAGTATAATTCACCCCTCCACTTT

V: TRBV19
D: -
J: TRBJ1-5
size: few
CDR3: CASTQQVMDYSNQPQHF
DNA: TGTGCCAGTACCCAACAGGTAATGGATTATAGCAATCAGCCCCAGCATTTT

V: TRBV7-9
D: -
J: TRBJ2-1
size: many
CDR3: CASSGLSSYNEQFF
DNA: TGTGCCAGCAGCGGACTGAGCTCCTACAATGAGCAGTTCTTC

V: TRBV7-7
D: -
J: TRBJ2-7
size: many
CDR3: CASSQNTTRIFAAYEQYF
DNA: TGTGCTAGCAGTCAGAACACTACCCGCATTTTTGCGGCCTACGAGCAGTACTTC

V: TRBV6-1
D: -
J: TRBJ1-2
size: many
CDR3: CASSTSRVLGYTF
DNA: TGTGCCAGCAGTACAAGTCGGGTCTTGGGCTACACCTTC

V: TRBV5-1
D: -
J: TRBJ1-1
size: many
CDR3: CASSFKQGLYTEAFF
DNA: TGCGCCAGCAGCTTTAAACAGGGATTATACACTGAAGCTTTCTTT

V: TRBV7-9
D: -
J: TRBJ1-2
size: many
CDR3: CASSSFGVNNYGYTF
DNA: TGTGCCAGCAGCTCCTTCGGGGTGAATAACTATGGCTACACCTTC

V: TRBV9
D: TRBD2
J: TRBJ2-7
size: -
CDR3: CASSPASGRTREQYF
DNA: TGTGCCAGCAGCCCCGCTAGCGGGAGAACCCGCGAGCAGTACTTC

V: TRBV19
D: -
J: TRBJ2-3
size: -
CDR3: CASTGTHSTDTQYF
DNA: TGTGCCAGTACCGGGACTCATAGCACAGATACGCAGTATTTT

V: TRBV14
D: TRBD2
J: TRBJ2-3
size: many
CDR3: CASSQKTGLAGFTDTQYF
DNA: TGTGCCAGCAGCCAAAAAACGGGACTAGCGGGGTTCACAGATACGCAGTATTTT

V: TRBV20-1
D: -
J: TRBJ1-1
size: few
CDR3: CSARDKNIEAFF
DNA: TGCAGTGCTAGGGATAAAAACATTGAAGCTTTCTTT

V: TRBV29-1
D: TRBD1
J: TRBJ2-6
size: many
CDR3: CSVEVRGLSSGANVLTF
DNA: TGCAGCGTTGAAGTTAGGGGGCTATCCTCTGGGGCCAACGTCCTGACTTTC

V: TRBV19
D: -
J: TRBJ2-7
size: few
CDR3: CASSSQVVSLEDEQYF
DNA: TGTGCCAGTAGTTCGCAGGTGGTTTCCCTCGAGGACGAGCAGTACTTC

V: TRBV12-3/TRBV12-4
D: -
J: TRBJ1-2
size: many
CDR3: CASSWAGNYGYTF
DNA: TGTGCCAGCAGTTGGGCGGGGAACTATGGCTACACCTTC

V: TRBV12-5
D: TRBD1
J: TRBJ1-5
size: many
CDR3: CASGPPGQGLVHSNQPQHF
DNA: TGTGCTAGTGGTCCTCCGGGACAGGGGCTAGTCCATAGCAATCAGCCCCAGCATTTT

V: TRBV7-2
D: -
J: TRBJ2-2
size: many
CDR3: CASSLELRELFF
DNA: TGTGCCAGCAGCTTAGAGCTACGGGAGCTGTTTTTT

V: TRBV6-5
D: -
J: TRBJ2-7
size: few
CDR3: CASSYSAGEAFYEQYF
DNA: TGTGCCAGCAGTTACTCCGCAGGGGAGGCCTTCTACGAGCAGTACTTC

V: TRBV6-2/TRBV6-3
D: -
J: TRBJ2-1
size: many
CDR3: CASSWVGSSYNEQFF
DNA: TGTGCCAGCAGTTGGGTTGGGAGCTCCTACAATGAGCAGTTCTTC

V: TRBV7-9
D: -
J: TRBJ1-6
size: few
CDR3: CAFRSGANSPLHF
DNA: TGTGCCTTTAGATCGGGGGCTAATTCACCCCTCCACTTT

V: TRBV7-2
D: TRBD1
J: TRBJ2-7
size: many
CDR3: CASSPRQGVFNEQYF
DNA: TGTGCCAGCAGCCCCCGACAGGGTGTTTTCAACGAGCAGTACTTC

V: TRBV27
D: -
J: TRBJ1-5
size: -
CDR3: CASSLNKGGSQPQHF
DNA: TGTGCCAGCAGTCTGAACAAAGGAGGAAGTCAGCCCCAGCATTTT

V: TRBV10-3
D: -
J: TRBJ2-2
size: few
CDR3: CAISESVSRSAGELFF
DNA: TGTGCCATCAGTGAGTCGGTGTCTAGGTCGGCCGGGGAGCTGTTTTTT

V: TRBV9
D: -
J: TRBJ1-1
size: few
CDR3: CASSGPGTVNTEAFF
DNA: TGTGCCAGCAGCGGTCCCGGGACGGTGAACACTGAAGCTTTCTTT

V: TRBV7-6
D: -
J: TRBJ2-6
size: many
CDR3: CASSLSIPGLSSGANVLTF
DNA: TGTGCCAGCAGCTTAAGTATCCCGGGTTTAAGCTCTGGGGCCAACGTCCTGACTTTC

V: TRBV6-6
D: -
J: TRBJ1-6
size: many
CDR3: CASSYGGYDSPLHF
DNA: TGTGCCAGCAGTTACGGGGGGTACGATTCACCCCTCCACTTT

V: TRBV27
D: TRBD2
J: TRBJ2-2
size: -
CDR3: CASLSASSWASGKTGELFF
DNA: TGTGCCAGCCTTTCCGCTTCCAGCTGGGCTAGCGGGAAGACCGGGGAGCTGTTTTTT

V: TRBV28
D: -
J: TRBJ1-5
size: many
CDR3: CASSSPRGNQPQHF
DNA: TGTGCCAGCAGTTCCCCCAGGGGAAATCAGCCCCAGCATTTT

V: TRBV29-1
D: TRBD2
J: TRBJ2-7
size: -
CDR3: CSAETSGRSSAEQYF
DNA: TGCAGCGCCGAGACTAGCGGGAGATCCAGTGCCGAGCAGTACTTC

V: TRBV19
D: TRBD1
J: TRBJ1-6
size: few
CDR3: CASSIPVDRGPLNSPLHF
DNA: TGTGCCAGTAGTATCCCTGTGGACAGGGGGCCTTTGAATTCACCCCTCCACTTT

V: TRBV5-8
D: TRBD2
J: TRBJ2-3
size: few
CDR3: CASSLRYAGASTDTQYF
DNA: TGTGCCAGCAGCTTGAGGTACGCGGGAGCCAGCACAGATACGCAGTATTTT

V: TRBV10-2
D: -
J: TRBJ2-3
size: few
CDR3: CASSEPAVPPYF
DNA: TGCGCCAGCAGTGAGCCAGCCGTGCCCCCGTATTTT

V: TRBV6-1
D: -
J: TRBJ2-7
size: few
CDR3: CASPPQRVESSYEQYF
DNA: TGTGCCAGCCCCCCGCAGAGGGTCGAGAGCTCCTACGAGCAGTACTTC

V: TRBV4-1
D: TRBD2
J: TRBJ2-1
size: -
CDR3: CASSQDQWTSGYNEQFF
DNA: TGCGCCAGCAGCCAAGATCAGTGGACTAGCGGGTACAATGAGCAGTTCTTC

V: TRBV12-3/TRBV12-4
D: -
J: TRBJ2-7
size: many
CDR3: CASSPEPGLLSYEQYF
DNA: TGTGCCAGCAGCCCAGAACCGGGACTCCTCTCCTACGAGCAGTACTTC

V: TRBV7-9
D: -
J: TRBJ1-1
size: few
CDR3: CASSYGPSTEAFF
DNA: TGTGCCAGCAGTTACGGACCGTCCACTGAAGCTTTCTTT

V: TRBV11-2
D: TRBD2
J: TRBJ2-1
size: many
CDR3: CASSPLPGLDNYNEQFF
DNA: TGTGCCAGCAGTCCTCTTCCGGGACTAGACAACTATAATGAGCAGTTCTTC